The 13 T cell receptor beta chains listed next were all sequenced from one sample in a study of vaccination and CD4 T cells after COVID-19. Oncomine TCR Beta short-read sequencing was applied to DNA from cultured CD4+ T cells. Via MiXCR, TCRdb re-called the PCR reads, giving one row per CDR3 protein. The table shows approximately 27,000 distinct CDR3 sequences, with under 40% occurring only once. Noted time point: late sampling 161 to 241 days after vaccination in a few convalescent patients. Treatment described: approximately 9-day PBMC culture with coronavirus spike peptide pools or control peptides (ViraFEST assay). No antigen has been assigned to these receptors. Sequenced material: CD4+ T cells from blood, cultured in vitro, taken about 7 months after SARS-CoV-2 vaccination. The receptors here all came from a human donor who had recovered from COVID-19.

The chain employs TRBV7-2 and TRBJ2-5; 10 bases line up with TRBD2. The length of the CDR3 is 17 residues. V was clipped by 5 bases and J by 4 bases; unmatched bases: 13. In germline, CDR1 is SGHTA, CDR2 FQGNSA. The CDR3 DNA reads TGTGCCAGCAGCCCCAGTCTAGCGGGAGCTTATTTAGAGACCCAGTACTTC. It translates to CASSPSLAGAYLETQYF.

This clonotype was counted a few times. This rearrangement joins TRBV11-2 to TRBJ1-6; D is unresolved. Trimming removed 5 bases at V and 8 bases at J, with 16 bases between. This CDR3 contains 15 residues. CDR1 SGHAT and CDR2 FQNNGV come from the germline V gene. The CDR3 sequence: CASSPPGRKDSPLHF. In DNA, the CDR3 is TGTGCCAGCAGCCCCCCCGGGAGAAAAGATTCACCCCTCCACTTT. The full variable domain, in which reference TRBV11-2 and TRBJ1-6 provide the parts outside the CDR3, is EAGVAQSPRYKIIEKRQSVAFWCNPISGHATLYWYQQILGQGPKLLIQFQNNGVVDDSQLPKDRFSAERLKGVDSTLKIQPAKLEDSAVYLCASSPPGRKDSPLHFGNGTRLTVT.

This clonotype was detected only a few times. The V gene is TRBV2, the J gene TRBJ2-7; 9 bases are shared with TRBD2. CDR3 length: 15 residues. V dropped 6 bases and J dropped 1; count of bases not matched to a gene: 7. The germline gives CDR1 SNHLY, CDR2 FYNNEI. In DNA, the CDR3 is TGTGCCAGCAGCTCAACTAGCGGGCTTTCCTACGAGCAGTACTTC. It translates to CASSSTSGLSYEQYF.

V usage is TRBV24-1 and J usage is TRBJ2-2; unclear D gene. V was shortened by 4 bases and J by 4 bases, with 12 bases between the two germline ends. Germline V gene data show CDR1 as KGHDR and CDR2 as SFDVKD. CDR3 length equals 15 residues. The CDR3, as DNA: TGTGCCACCAGTGACTCAACCGGGTCCACCGGGGAGCTGTTTTTT. Residues: CATSDSTGSTGELFF.

V and J are TRBV27 and TRBJ2-5, with a possible D match to TRBD2 (7 bases). The V gene's germline CDR1 is MNHEY and CDR2 SMNVEV (reference sequence). The V and J ends lost 6 bases and 5 bases respectively, with 28 bases between them. The CDR3 has 18 amino acids. CDR3 sequence: CASSRTVLLGPGGETQYF. In DNA, the CDR3 is TGTGCCAGCAGCCGGACGGTATTATTGGGACCGGGGGGCGAGACCCAGTACTTC.

The chain links TRBV20-1 to TRBJ1-5; D perhaps matches TRBD1 (6 bases). Between the trimmed V and J ends, which lost 6 bases and 5 bases, there was a span of 14 bases. The CDR3 spans 13 residues. Germline CDR1 DFQATT, CDR2 SNEGSKA (reference sequence). The CDR3 nucleotides are TGCAGTGCAGGGGGAAAAGGGTATCAGCCCCAGCATTTT. This gives the protein CSAGGKGYQPQHF.

This clonotype was seen only a few times. This rearrangement joins TRBV15 to TRBJ2-7; 10 bases are shared with TRBD1. This CDR3 region has 16 residues. Trimming at V came to 1 base and at J to 4 bases, leaving 7 bases not matched to a gene. Germline CDR1 reads LNHNV; CDR2 reads YYDKDF (reference sequence). CDR3 in DNA: TGTGCCACCAGCAGAGCCAGGGGACAGGGGAAGTACGAGCAGTACTTC. Residues: CATSRARGQGKYEQYF.

This clonotype was seen a handful of times. The rearrangement links TRBV20-1 to TRBJ2-5; D is undetermined. Germline CDR1 DFQATT, CDR2 SNEGSKA (reference sequence). This CDR3 is 10 amino acids long. V lost 4 bases and J lost 9, with 9 bases in between. CDR3: CSATAGAQYF. CDR3 coding DNA: TGCAGTGCTACTGCTGGGGCCCAGTACTTC.

The gene calls are TRBV30 and TRBJ2-7, with D perhaps matching TRBD2 (5 bases). The CDR3 extends over 13 amino acids. The V end was cut by 3 bases, the J end by 5 bases, with 14 bases between. Germline CDR1 reads GTSNPN; CDR2 reads SVGIG (reference sequence). The CDR3 coding sequence is TGTGCCTGGAGCCCCGGGGTGTACAACGAGCAGTACTTC. It is translated as CAWSPGVYNEQYF. Together with reference TRBV30 and TRBJ2-7, the CDR3 gives the full variable domain: SQTIHQWPATLVQPVGSPLSLECTVEGTSNPNLYWYRQAAGRGLQLLFYSVGIGQISSEVPQNLSASRPQDRQFILSSKKLLLSDSGFYLCAWSPGVYNEQYFGPGTRLTVT.

Concerning this clonotype: Sequence at one end of the junction differs from germline and may be a read error. V usage is TRBV27 and J usage is TRBJ2-3; D is unclear. CDR1 is MNHEY and CDR2 is SMNVEV in the germline V gene (reference sequence). The CDR3 has 13 amino acids. The CDR3 reads CASSISAIGTQYF. CDR3 sequence (DNA): TGTGCCAGCAGTATATCTGCGATCGGTACGCAGTATTTT.

Only a few counts were recorded for this clonotype. The V gene is TRBV7-2, the J gene TRBJ1-6; D remains unclear. The germline gives CDR1 SGHTA, CDR2 FQGNSA. Between the trimmed V and J ends, which lost 5 bases and 11 bases, there was a span of 10 bases. CDR3 length: 12 residues. CDR3 in amino acids: CASSRGGTPLHF. In nucleotides, the CDR3 is TGTGCCAGCAGCCGGGGTGGGACACCCCTCCACTTT.

CDR3 sequence: CASSYRPSTGELFF. The CDR3 DNA is TGTGCCAGCAGCTACCGACCGAGCACCGGGGAGCTGTTTTTT. This chain uses TRBV5-8 with TRBJ2-2, with D hard to call. Trimming left V 3 bases short and J 4 bases short, with 10 bases between. CDR1 is SGHTS and CDR2 is YDEGEE in the germline V gene. The CDR3 runs 14 residues.

This chain joins TRBV6-5 and TRBJ1-2; no firm D call. Trimming removed 4 bases from V and 6 bases from J, with 18 bases in between. The CDR3 is made up of 15 amino acids. Per the germline V gene, CDR1 is MNHEY and CDR2 is SVGAGI. The CDR3 DNA is TGTGCCAGCAGTTCCCCGGGCGAGAGAGCGCATGGCTACACCTTC. Protein product: CASSSPGERAHGYTF.